The clone carrying this T cell receptor beta chain was seen only a few times. No antigen is known for it. This record belongs to a study of cytomegalovirus exposure and HLA in healthy donors. Study results and caveats: TRBV6-2, TRBV6-3 and other indistinguishable V segments were excluded. In vitro testing confirmed a few CMV-associated chains as specific for CMV antigens. The classifier, whose performance was assessed in both the original and validation cohorts, reportedly diagnosed cytomegalovirus status with high specificity and sensitivity.

This cohort consisted of healthy bone marrow donors. Trimming shortened V by 5 bases and J by 3 bases, and 17 bases separated the two germline ends. Looked up from germline, CDR1 is SGHTA and CDR2 is FQGNSA. The CDR3 is made up of 16 amino acids. PCR employed 60 Vbeta and 13 Jbeta primers. Method: immunoSEQ multiplex PCR; TCRdb's copy keeps in-frame clones and lacks some. The repertoire holds 120,000 or so clones, 75% to 85% seen once, with 7.5% to 9.5% in the top ten. The rearrangement joins TRBV7-2 to TRBJ1-5, with TRBD1 as a possible D gene (6 bases). This receptor was taken from a woman in her fifties or sixties in good health and CMV-seropositive. The specimen was PBMCs. The chain's CDR3 is CASSSRGLGPNQPQHF. The CDR3 coding sequence is TGTGCCAGCAGCAGCAGGGGTTTGGGCCCCAATCAGCCCCAGCATTTT.